These T cell receptor beta chains were read from a single sample in a study of shared clonotypes between healthy human individuals. Clones were read by immunoSEQ multiplex PCR, and TCRdb kept only the in-frame ones, dropping some. This table has approximately 2,000,000 clones, about 93% appearing once. The specimen sequenced was naive CD8+ T cells from PBMCs. All receptors derive from a man between 18 and 29 years old in good health. Some clones in this sample may be carry-over from other donors' samples. Both conserved end residues are part of each CDR3. D genes are given only for firm matches. Clone sizes are given selectively: once, few, many, or a class where the clone is expanded.

clone size,D gene,J gene,V gene,CDR3 protein,CDR3 DNA
.,.,TRBJ2-2,TRBV7-3,CASSSTRAGELFF,TGTGCCAGCAGCTCGACTAGAGCCGGGGAGCTGTTTTTT
.,.,TRBJ1-2,TRBV27,CASSRTLRDLGGYGYTF,TGTGCCAGCAGTCGAACTCTCCGGGACCTAGGAGGCTATGGCTACACCTTC
.,.,TRBJ1-2,TRBV5-6,CASSLEGLTYGYTF,TGTGCCAGCAGCTTGGAGGGCTTAACTTATGGCTACACCTTC
.,TRBD1,TRBJ2-6,TRBV9,CASSINTGARSGANVLTF,TGTGCCAGCAGCATTAATACAGGGGCCAGATCTGGGGCCAACGTCCTGACTTTC
once,TRBD2,TRBJ2-1,TRBV2,CASSKERLAATYNEQFF,TGTGCCAGCTCAAAAGAGAGACTAGCGGCCACTTACAATGAGCAGTTCTTC
.,.,TRBJ2-1,TRBV10-3,CAISPGNEQFF,TGTGCCATCTCTCCGGGCAATGAGCAGTTCTTC
.,TRBD2,TRBJ2-1,TRBV27,CASSSGGGIRNEQFF,TGTGCCAGCAGCTCTGGGGGGGGTATCAGAAATGAGCAGTTCTTC
.,TRBD1,TRBJ2-2,TRBV2,CASNPGQGGGGELFF,TGTGCCAGCAACCCGGGACAGGGGGGAGGCGGGGAGCTGTTTTTT
.,.,TRBJ1-2,TRBV10-3,CAISWGDNANYGYTF,TGTGCCATCAGTTGGGGGGACAACGCTAACTATGGCTACACCTTC
.,.,TRBJ1-4,TRBV11-2,CASSLDARDGLFF,TGTGCCAGCAGCTTAGATGCGCGGGACGGACTGTTTTTT
once,TRBD1,TRBJ2-7,TRBV7-9,CASSRTQGVSYEQYF,TGTGCCAGCAGCCGAACACAGGGGGTGTCCTACGAGCAGTACTTC
.,TRBD2,TRBJ2-1,TRBV10-1,CASSESWLAGRDEQFF,TGCGCCAGCAGTGAGTCGTGGCTAGCGGGGCGGGATGAGCAGTTCTTC
.,TRBD2,TRBJ2-7,TRBV5-4,CASSLAPLAGSYEQYF,TGTGCCAGCAGCTTGGCCCCACTAGCGGGTTCCTACGAGCAGTACTTC
.,TRBD2,TRBJ2-2,TRBV4-1,CASSQDTSGFNTGELFF,TGCGCCAGCAGCCAAGATACTAGCGGATTCAACACCGGGGAGCTGTTTTTT
.,.,TRBJ1-3,TRBV10-3,CAISDQDFSGNTIYF,TGTGCCATCAGTGATCAGGACTTCTCTGGAAACACCATATATTTT
.,TRBD1,TRBJ1-1,TRBV19,CASRDRGLGTEAFF,TGTGCCAGTCGGGACAGGGGGCTCGGCACTGAAGCTTTCTTT
.,TRBD1,TRBJ2-1,TRBV9,CASSVARTGDDEQFF,TGTGCCAGCAGCGTAGCCAGGACAGGGGACGATGAGCAGTTCTTC
.,.,TRBJ1-5,TRBV18,CASSEAGSANQPQHF,TGTGCCAGCTCAGAAGCGGGGTCAGCTAATCAGCCCCAGCATTTT
.,TRBD2,TRBJ2-1,TRBV18,CASSPFRTSANNEQFF,TGTGCCAGCTCACCCTTCAGGACTAGCGCTAACAATGAGCAGTTCTTC
.,.,TRBJ2-7,TRBV7-9,CASSSGPAAYEQYF,TGTGCCAGCAGCTCCGGGCCAGCTGCCTACGAGCAGTACTTC
.,TRBD2,TRBJ2-1,TRBV27,CASSLKGGLAGAYNEQFF,TGTGCCAGCAGTTTAAAAGGGGGACTAGCGGGGGCCTACAATGAGCAGTTCTTC
.,.,TRBJ2-7,TRBV6-5,CASSYGRVEEQYF,TGTGCCAGCAGTTACGGTCGGGTGGAGGAGCAGTACTTC
.,.,TRBJ2-7,TRBV6-6,CASSDTTGNYEQYF,TGTGCCAGCAGCGATACGACAGGCAACTACGAGCAGTACTTC
once,TRBD1,TRBJ2-1,TRBV19,CASTTDREGFNEQFF,TGTGCCAGTACCACGGACAGGGAAGGCTTCAATGAGCAGTTCTTC
.,.,TRBJ1-5,TRBV5-1,CASSLAEDRPFSNQPQHF,TGCGCCAGCAGCTTGGCCGAGGACAGACCCTTTAGCAATCAGCCCCAGCATTTT
.,.,TRBJ1-1,TRBV27,CASSLWEGAEAFF,TGTGCCAGCAGTTTATGGGAGGGGGCTGAAGCTTTCTTT
.,.,TRBJ2-7,TRBV28,CASSQDLGSYEQYF,TGTGCCAGCAGCCAGGACTTGGGGAGCTACGAGCAGTACTTC
.,TRBD2,TRBJ2-7,TRBV19,CASSIGFGTRGVEQYF,TGTGCCAGTAGCATAGGGTTTGGGACCCGGGGGGTCGAGCAGTACTTC
once,.,TRBJ1-1,TRBV19,CASSSRLKVPEAFF,TGTGCCAGTAGCTCCAGGCTTAAGGTCCCTGAAGCTTTCTTT
.,.,TRBJ2-7,TRBV4-3,CASSQAIRSSYEQYF,TGCGCCAGCAGCCAAGCGATCCGGTCGTCCTACGAGCAGTACTTC
.,.,TRBJ1-1,TRBV9,CASSSRAGLEAFF,TGTGCCAGCAGCTCGAGGGCCGGTTTGGAAGCTTTCTTT
.,.,TRBJ2-2,TRBV28,CASSLVPANTGELFF,TGTGCCAGCAGTTTAGTGCCCGCGAACACCGGGGAGCTGTTTTTT
few,.,TRBJ2-2,TRBV9,CASSPTGSTGELFF,TGTGCCAGCAGCCCGACCGGATCCACCGGGGAGCTGTTTTTT
.,TRBD1,TRBJ2-5,TRBV5-5,CASIIDRGQETQYF,TGTGCCAGCATCATAGACAGGGGGCAAGAGACCCAGTACTTC
.,.,TRBJ1-1,TRBV19,CASSSGGDGTEAFF,TGTGCCAGTAGTTCGGGGGGGGACGGGACTGAAGCTTTCTTT
.,TRBD2,TRBJ2-7,TRBV27,CASSPRSGGNRYEQYF,TGTGCCAGCTCCCCTCGAAGCGGGGGTAATCGCTACGAGCAGTACTTC
.,.,TRBJ2-7,TRBV5-6,CASSPQGPEQYF,TGTGCCAGCAGCCCGCAGGGCCCCGAGCAGTACTTC
.,.,TRBJ2-4,TRBV7-2,CASSFIYGQKNIQYF,TGTGCCAGCAGCTTTATTTATGGGCAGAAAAACATTCAGTACTTC
.,.,TRBJ2-5,TRBV11-3,CASSLEVGETQYF,TGTGCCAGCAGCTTAGAAGTTGGGGAGACCCAGTACTTC
.,.,TRBJ1-1,TRBV5-5,CASSLALRTEAFF,TGTGCCAGCAGCTTGGCCCTCAGGACTGAAGCTTTCTTT
.,.,TRBJ2-1,TRBV27,CASSVLRGSNHNEQFF,TGTGCCAGCAGCGTTTTAAGAGGGAGTAACCACAATGAGCAGTTCTTC
.,TRBD1,TRBJ1-1,TRBV27,CASSFARGLGTEAFF,TGTGCCAGCAGTTTCGCCAGGGGGCTCGGCACTGAAGCTTTCTTT
.,TRBD1,TRBJ1-5,TRBV27,CASSSRYGGGRNQPQHF,TGTGCCAGCAGTTCAAGATACGGAGGGGGCCGCAATCAGCCCCAGCATTTT
.,.,TRBJ2-3,TRBV27,CASSLIGGVDTQYF,TGTGCCAGCAGTTTAATCGGAGGTGTAGATACGCAGTATTTT
.,.,TRBJ2-3,TRBV18,CASSTTEQGTDTQYF,TGTGCCAGCTCAACCACGGAGCAGGGGACAGATACGCAGTATTTT
once,TRBD2,TRBJ2-1,TRBV12-5,CASGPGLAVYNEQFF,TGTGCTAGTGGCCCGGGACTAGCGGTTTACAATGAGCAGTTCTTC